The entry below gives a single T cell receptor beta chain sequence along with its context. Its target is not known. Generated by immunoSEQ multiplex PCR, the TCRdb table keeps only in-frame clones and is missing some. The sample lists hundreds of thousands of clones, 70% occurring once. The data were taken from a study of cytotoxic CD8 clonotypes in ibrutinib-treated CLL. Study-wide context: Patients attained about 25 partial and 2 complete responses; at median approximately 68 months, 14 remained remitted while roughly 12 progressed. Findings of the study overall: Sustained-remission patients were sampled at one set of times and progressing patients at different ones.

Germline lookup yields CDR1 SGHTA and CDR2 FQGTGA. This CDR3 contains 16 residues. The J segment lost 2 bases and the V segment lost 5 bases, leaving 8 bases of the junction unmatched. The source is a human donor with chronic lymphocytic leukemia. The chain uses TRBV7-3 and TRBJ2-2, with 7 bases that match TRBD1. The source material was PBMCs, sampled after 24 months of ibrutinib treatment. DNA of the CDR3: TGTGCCAGCAGCCGTACAGGGGTCACAAACACCGGGGAGCTGTTTTTT. This sequence encodes CASSRTGVTNTGELFF.